The entry below gives a single T cell receptor beta chain sequence along with its context. The protocol was immunoSEQ multiplex PCR, while the TCRdb copy is restricted to in-frame clones and leaves out a portion. The data show roughly 590,000 clones, with just under 97% seen just once and 0.11% held by the top ten. CD45RO-negative, CCR7-selected cells formed the naive CD8 fraction, which excluded terminally differentiated effector memory CD45RA+ cells. Nashville, Tennessee was home to all donors, who were Caucasian adults. The data belong to a study of shared clonotypes between healthy human individuals. Turning to the study itself: Three plates were used per donor for CD4 naive, three for CD4 memory, two for CD8 naive and one for CD8 memory.

The clonotype originates from a woman between 25 and 40 years old in good health. Specimen: naive CD8+ T cells sorted from blood.

CDR3 nucleotide sequence: TGTGCCAGCAGCCACGGGACTAATAAAGACATTCAGTACTTC. Amino acid sequence: CASSHGTNKDIQYF. This chain joins TRBV13 and TRBJ2-4, with TRBD2 identical over 7 bases. The junction had 9 bases not matched to a gene; V was cut back by 5 bases and J by 8 bases. Per the germline V gene, CDR1 is PRHDT and CDR2 is FYEKMQ (reference sequence). The CDR3 is 14 residues long.